Listed here is a single T cell receptor beta chain. As yet, its antigen is unknown. The data stem from a study of naive and memory T cell subsets. General observations from the study: Clonotypes here are unpaired alpha or beta chain sequences. Activation and differentiation may alter RNA-based TCR counts.

The V segment lost 3 bases and the J segment 8 bases; nucleotides outside the gene matches: 4. CDR3 length: 15 amino acids. Germline V gene sequence: CDR1 LGHDT, CDR2 YNNKEL (reference sequence). Both TRBC1 and TRBC2 were covered by a beta constant-region primer of two equimolar oligonucleotides. A 12-nucleotide UMI and the SP2 primer were added to the cDNA 3' end by oligonucleotide ligation. Nested alpha and beta constant-region primers with the SP2 primer drove four PCR rounds on ligated cDNA. One entry per CDR3 protein results from TCRdb running MiXCR on the UMI-ligation and nested PCR reads. Among about 85,000 distinct CDR3 sequences, 10% to 15% were seen once, and the ten largest hold over 0.75%.

Specimen: central memory CD4+ T cells from blood. This chain joins TRBV3-1 and TRBJ2-1, with 13 bases aligning to TRBD2. The sequence was obtained from a human donor in good health. The CDR3 reads CASSQGLAGFDEQFF. The CDR3 coding sequence is TGTGCCAGCAGCCAGGGACTAGCGGGATTTGATGAGCAGTTCTTC.